This T cell receptor (beta chain) was sequenced during a study of blood T cell repertoires in COVID-19. About the study: Material from acute and convalescent COVID-19 was sourced from the United States, Italy and Spain. PBMCs, B-cell-depleted T cells, or T cells provided the cDNA or gDNA that made up the material.

V was cut by 1 base and J by 8 bases, with 14 bases left in between. CDR3 length: 14 residues. Germline CDR1 reads SGHTA; CDR2 reads FQGNSA. In the original processing: Cell counts per sample came from amplifying reference gene primers. Only in-frame clones appear in the TCRdb table, and some are missing; sequencing was by immunoSEQ multiplex PCR. That table gives V, J and clone size, and the DNA gave D and trimming. The top ten clones hold about 4.7% of a sample with approximately 110,000 clones, around 82% of them seen once. The rearrangement links TRBV7-2 to TRBJ1-2, with a weak D call TRBD1 (6 bases). This clonotype originated in a human donor in a cohort sampled during active or convalescent COVID-19. The sequencing sample was made of peripheral blood. CDR3 sequence reads: CASSLEQGIGGYTF. DNA for the CDR3: TGTGCCAGCAGCTTAGAACAGGGAATTGGAGGCTACACCTTC.